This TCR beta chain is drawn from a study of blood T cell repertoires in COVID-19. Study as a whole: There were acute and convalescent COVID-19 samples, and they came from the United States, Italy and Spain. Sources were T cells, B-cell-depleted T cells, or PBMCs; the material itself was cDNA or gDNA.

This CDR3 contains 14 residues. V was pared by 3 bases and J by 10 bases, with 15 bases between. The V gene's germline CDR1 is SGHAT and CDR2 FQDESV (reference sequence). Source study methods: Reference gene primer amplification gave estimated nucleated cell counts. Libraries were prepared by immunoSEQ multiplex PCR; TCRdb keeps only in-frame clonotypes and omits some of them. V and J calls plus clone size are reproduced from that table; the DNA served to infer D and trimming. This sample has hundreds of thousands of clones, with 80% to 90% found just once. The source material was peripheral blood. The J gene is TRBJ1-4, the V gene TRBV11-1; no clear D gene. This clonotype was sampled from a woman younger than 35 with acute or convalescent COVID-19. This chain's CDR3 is CASSLEPAVGKLFF. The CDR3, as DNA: TGTGCCAGCAGCTTGGAGCCGGCGGTTGGAAAACTGTTTTTT. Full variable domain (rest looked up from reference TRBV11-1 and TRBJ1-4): EAEVAQSPRYKITEKSQAVAFWCDPISGHATLYWYRQILGQGPELLVQFQDESVVDDSQLPKDRFSAERLKGVDSTLKIQPAELGDSAMYLCASSLEPAVGKLFFGSGTQLSVL.